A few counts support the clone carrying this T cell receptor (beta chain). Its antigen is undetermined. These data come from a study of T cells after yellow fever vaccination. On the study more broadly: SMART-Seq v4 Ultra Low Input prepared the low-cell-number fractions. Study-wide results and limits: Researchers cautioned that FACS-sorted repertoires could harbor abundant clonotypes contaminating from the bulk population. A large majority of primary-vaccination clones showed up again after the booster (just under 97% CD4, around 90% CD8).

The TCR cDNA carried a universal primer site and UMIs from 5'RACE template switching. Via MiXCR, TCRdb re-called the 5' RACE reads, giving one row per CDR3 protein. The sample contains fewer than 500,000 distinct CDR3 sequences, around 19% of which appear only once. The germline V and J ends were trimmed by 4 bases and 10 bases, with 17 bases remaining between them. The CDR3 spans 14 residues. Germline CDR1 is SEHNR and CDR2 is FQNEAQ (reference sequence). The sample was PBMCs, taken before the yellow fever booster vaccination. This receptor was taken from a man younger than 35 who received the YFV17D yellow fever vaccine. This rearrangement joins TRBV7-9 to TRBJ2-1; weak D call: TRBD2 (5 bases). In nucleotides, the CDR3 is TGTGCCAGCAGCTCCCAGCCGATCCGGGAAGAGCAGTTCTTC. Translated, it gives CASSSQPIREEQFF.